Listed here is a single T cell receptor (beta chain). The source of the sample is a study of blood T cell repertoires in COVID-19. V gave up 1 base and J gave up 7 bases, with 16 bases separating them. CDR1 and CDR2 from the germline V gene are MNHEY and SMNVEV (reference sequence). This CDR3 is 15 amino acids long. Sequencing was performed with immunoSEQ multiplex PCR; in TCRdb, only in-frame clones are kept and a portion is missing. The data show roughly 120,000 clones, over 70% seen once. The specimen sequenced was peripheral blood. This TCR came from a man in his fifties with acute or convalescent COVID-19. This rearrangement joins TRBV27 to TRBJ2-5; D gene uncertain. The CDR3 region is CASSLLGLIPGTQYF. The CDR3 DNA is TGTGCCAGCAGTTTATTAGGCCTCATCCCAGGGACCCAGTACTTC.